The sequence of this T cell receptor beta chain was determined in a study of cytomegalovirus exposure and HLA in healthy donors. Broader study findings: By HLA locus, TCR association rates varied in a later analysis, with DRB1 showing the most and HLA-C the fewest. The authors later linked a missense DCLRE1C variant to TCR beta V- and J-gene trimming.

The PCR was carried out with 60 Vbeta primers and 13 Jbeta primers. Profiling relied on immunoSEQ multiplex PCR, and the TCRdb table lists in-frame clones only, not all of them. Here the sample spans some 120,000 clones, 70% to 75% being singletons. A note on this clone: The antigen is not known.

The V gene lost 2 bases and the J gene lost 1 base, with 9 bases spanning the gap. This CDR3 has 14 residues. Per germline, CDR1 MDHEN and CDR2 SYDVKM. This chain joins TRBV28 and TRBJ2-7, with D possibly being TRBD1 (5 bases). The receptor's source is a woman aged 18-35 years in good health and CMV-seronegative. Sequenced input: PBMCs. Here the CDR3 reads CASSLKTVSYEQYF. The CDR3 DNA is TGTGCCAGCAGTTTAAAGACAGTATCCTACGAGCAGTACTTC.